This TCR beta chain originates from a study of cytomegalovirus exposure and HLA in healthy donors. Use of 60 Vbeta and 13 Jbeta primers characterized the PCR. Only in-frame clones appear in the TCRdb table, and some are missing; sequencing was by immunoSEQ multiplex PCR. In the table there are roughly 100,000 clones, under 85% of which are singletons. The V gene end was trimmed by 7 bases and the J gene end by 7 bases; junction bases not matched to a gene: 6. The CDR3 has 13 amino acids. The germline V gene has CDR1 SQVTM and CDR2 ANQGSEA. The table lists this clone with a count of one. Material: PBMCs. V gene TRBV29-1 combines with J gene TRBJ2-1; 11 nucleotides match TRBD2. The TCR sequence derives from a man younger than 35 in good health and CMV-seronegative. The CDR3 coding sequence is TGCAGCGCCCGACCTAGCGGGAGGAATGAGCAGTTCTTC. It encodes CSARPSGRNEQFF.